This TCR beta chain was obtained from a study of neoadjuvant anti-PD-1 for oral cavity cancer. Study observations and caveats: Higher pretreatment blood Treg/Th17 ratios correlated with higher pretreatment blood and lower post-treatment tumor TCRbeta clonality.

Germline V gives CDR1 MDHEN, CDR2 SYDVKM. V trimming: 7 bases; J trimming: 9 bases; junction bases outside the gene matches: 8. The CDR3 loop spans 15 amino acids. As regards this clone: Its antigen is as yet unknown.

Clones were sequenced by immunoSEQ multiplex PCR, and TCRdb holds only the in-frame ones, with some missing. The sample shows approximately 30,000 clones, about 80% of them seen only once. Time point specified: after neoadjuvant nivolumab, at surgical resection. Patients were newly diagnosed with stage II-IVA oral cavity squamous cell carcinoma without prior systemic or radiation treatment. The genes are TRBV28 and TRBJ2-1; 14 positions match TRBD2. The clonotype was recovered from a person between 40 and 85 years old with oral cavity squamous cell carcinoma. The sample was PBMCs, taken after nivolumab (anti-PD-1) treatment. CDR3 amino acids: CASTRTSGGSAEQFF. The CDR3 DNA reads TGTGCCAGCACCAGGACTAGCGGGGGGTCTGCTGAGCAGTTCTTC.